The sequence of this TCR beta chain was determined in a study of identical twins. This CDR3 region has 14 residues. A universal primer site arose from template switching, and cDNA bore unique molecular identifiers. TCRdb analysed the 5' RACE reads with MiXCR anew, one entry per CDR3 protein. The repertoire holds 690,000 or so distinct CDR3 sequences, with under 9% as singletons. All donors comprised healthy Caucasians. This clonotype has more than one count but fewer than ten. The antigen is unknown. Sequence at one end of the junction differs from germline and may be a read error. Study outcomes and limitations: Invariant cells of the MAIT and iNKT types might have partly distorted the zero-insertion analyses. For cord blood, abundant beta clonotypes had fewer insertions, unlike memory repertoires, which showed none.

These data also formed part of another study, on yellow fever vaccine responses in identical twins.

The TCR originated in a woman aged 18-29 years in good health. The V call is TRBV12-3 or TRBV12-4, the J call TRBJ2-7, with TRBD2 matching 7 bases. Sequencing was performed on PBMCs. Here the CDR3 reads CASSHRTRPYEQYF. The CDR3 coding sequence is TGTGCCAGCAGCCACCGGACTAGACCCTATGAGCAGTACTTC.